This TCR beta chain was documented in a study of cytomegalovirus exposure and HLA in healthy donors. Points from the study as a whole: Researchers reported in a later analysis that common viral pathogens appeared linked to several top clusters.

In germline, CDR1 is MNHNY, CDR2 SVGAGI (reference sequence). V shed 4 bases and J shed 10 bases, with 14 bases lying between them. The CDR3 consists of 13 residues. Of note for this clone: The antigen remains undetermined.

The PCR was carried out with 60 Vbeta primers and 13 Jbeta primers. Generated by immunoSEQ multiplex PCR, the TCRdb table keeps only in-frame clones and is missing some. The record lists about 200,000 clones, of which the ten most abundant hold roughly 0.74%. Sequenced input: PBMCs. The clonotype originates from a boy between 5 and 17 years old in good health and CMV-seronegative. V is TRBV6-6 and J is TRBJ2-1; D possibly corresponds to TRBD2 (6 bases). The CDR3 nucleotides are TGTGCCAGCAGTTTCAACTCGGGGGAGGAGCAGTTCTTC. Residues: CASSFNSGEEQFF.